This T cell receptor beta chain was documented in a study of human T cells and chemical hapten exposure. Time point meaning: patch test 3, about 24 weeks after DPC sensitization. Treatment indicated: therapeutic diphenylcyclopropenone sensitization with weekly scalp DPC. CDR3 length: 14 amino acids. Trimming took off 9 bases at V and 4 bases at J, with 18 bases between the two ends. MiXCR, run by TCRdb on the RACE reads, gives a single entry per CDR3 protein. This table holds 90,000 to 140,000 distinct CDR3 sequences, around 35% found once. This receptor was taken from a man in his forties or fifties with alopecia areata. Some clones in this sample may be carry-over from other donors' samples. The input for sequencing was whole blood, taken in connection with sensitization to the hapten diphenylcyclopropenone (DPC). The chain is built from TRBV12-3 or TRBV12-4 and TRBJ1-1; D is unresolved. The CDR3 spells CASSPPPGVTEAFF. The CDR3 region has the DNA TGTGCCAGTTCCCCACCCCCCGGGGTCACTGAAGCTTTCTTT.